This T cell receptor beta chain was obtained from a study of cytomegalovirus exposure and HLA in healthy donors. The junction had 5 bases not matched to a gene; V was cut back by 5 bases and J by 2 bases. The CDR3 runs 15 residues. Germline V gene sequence: CDR1 SGHTA, CDR2 FQGNSA. The study ran its PCR with 60 Vbeta and 13 Jbeta primers. Using immunoSEQ multiplex PCR, the repertoire was profiled, and TCRdb retains in-frame clones only, with some absent. Of about 120,000 clones in the sample, over 60% were seen once. The clonotype originates from a human donor in good health. The chain joins TRBV7-2 to TRBJ2-7; 11 bases are shared with TRBD2. The sample was PBMCs. The CDR3 DNA is TGTGCCAGCAGCCTGGGGACTAGCGGACCCTACGAGCAGTACTTC. It encodes CASSLGTSGPYEQYF.